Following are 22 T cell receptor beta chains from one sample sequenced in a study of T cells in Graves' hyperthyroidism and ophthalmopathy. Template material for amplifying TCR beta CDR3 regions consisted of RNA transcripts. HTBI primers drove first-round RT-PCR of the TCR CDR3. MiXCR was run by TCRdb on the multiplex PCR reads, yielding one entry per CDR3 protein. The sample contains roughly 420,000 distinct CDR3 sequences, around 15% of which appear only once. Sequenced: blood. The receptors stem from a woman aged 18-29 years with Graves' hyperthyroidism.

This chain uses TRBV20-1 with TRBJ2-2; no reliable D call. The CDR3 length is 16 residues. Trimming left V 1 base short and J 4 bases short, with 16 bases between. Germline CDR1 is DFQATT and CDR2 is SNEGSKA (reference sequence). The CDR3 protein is CSARASGVISTGELFF. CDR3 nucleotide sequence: TGCAGTGCTAGAGCGTCTGGGGTCATATCCACCGGGGAGCTGTTTTTT.

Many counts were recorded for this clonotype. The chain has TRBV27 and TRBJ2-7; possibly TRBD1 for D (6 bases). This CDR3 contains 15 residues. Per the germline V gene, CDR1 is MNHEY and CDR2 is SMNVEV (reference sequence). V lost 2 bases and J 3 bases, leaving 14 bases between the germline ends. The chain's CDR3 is CASSLKGQLFYEQYF. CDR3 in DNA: TGTGCCAGCAGTTTAAAAGGACAGCTCTTCTACGAGCAGTACTTC.

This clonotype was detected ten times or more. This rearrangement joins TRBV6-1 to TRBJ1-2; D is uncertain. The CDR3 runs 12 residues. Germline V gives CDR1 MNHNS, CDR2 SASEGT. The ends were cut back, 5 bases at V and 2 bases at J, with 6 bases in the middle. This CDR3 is CASSSGNYGYTF. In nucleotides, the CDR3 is TGTGCCAGCAGTTCCGGGAACTATGGCTACACCTTC.

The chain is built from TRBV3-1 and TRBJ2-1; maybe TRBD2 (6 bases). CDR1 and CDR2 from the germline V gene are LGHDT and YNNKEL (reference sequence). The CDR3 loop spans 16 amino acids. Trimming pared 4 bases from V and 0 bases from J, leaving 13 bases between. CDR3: CASSLRLGSSYNEQFF. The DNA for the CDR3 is TGTGCCAGCAGCCTAAGACTAGGGAGCTCCTACAATGAGCAGTTCTTC.

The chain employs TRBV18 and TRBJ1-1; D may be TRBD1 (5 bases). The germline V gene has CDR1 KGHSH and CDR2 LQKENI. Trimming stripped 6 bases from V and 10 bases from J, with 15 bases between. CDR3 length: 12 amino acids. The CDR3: CASSRDDGGAFF. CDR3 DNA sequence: TGTGCCAGCTCTCGGGACGACGGAGGAGCTTTCTTT.

The CDR3 DNA reads TGTGCCAGCAGCCAAACACAGGGGGCGGAGACCCAGTACTTC. It specifies CASSQTQGAETQYF. This chain uses TRBV12-3 or TRBV12-4 with TRBJ2-5, with 9 nucleotides matching TRBD1. V trimming: 6 bases; J trimming: 5 bases; junction bases outside the gene matches: 7. The CDR3 length is 14 residues.

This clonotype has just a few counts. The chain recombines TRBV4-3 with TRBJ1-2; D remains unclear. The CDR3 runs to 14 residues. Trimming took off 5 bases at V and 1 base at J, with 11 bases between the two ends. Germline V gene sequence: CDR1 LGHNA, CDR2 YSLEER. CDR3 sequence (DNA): TGCGCCAGCAGCTCGGCAACAAATAACTATGGCTACACCTTC. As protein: CASSSATNNYGYTF.

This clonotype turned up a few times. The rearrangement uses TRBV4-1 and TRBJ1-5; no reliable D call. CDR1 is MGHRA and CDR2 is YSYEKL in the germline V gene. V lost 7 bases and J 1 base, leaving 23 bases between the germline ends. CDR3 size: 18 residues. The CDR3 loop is CASNQAWGDITSNQPQHF. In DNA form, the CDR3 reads TGCGCCAGCAACCAGGCGTGGGGTGACATTACAAGCAATCAGCCCCAGCATTTT.

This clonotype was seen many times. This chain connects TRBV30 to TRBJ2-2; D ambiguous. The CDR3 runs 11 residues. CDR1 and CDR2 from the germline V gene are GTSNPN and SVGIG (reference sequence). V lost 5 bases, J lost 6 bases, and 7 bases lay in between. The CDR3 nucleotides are TGTGCCTGGGGTGAGGCCGGGGAGCTGTTTTTT. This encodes CAWGEAGELFF.

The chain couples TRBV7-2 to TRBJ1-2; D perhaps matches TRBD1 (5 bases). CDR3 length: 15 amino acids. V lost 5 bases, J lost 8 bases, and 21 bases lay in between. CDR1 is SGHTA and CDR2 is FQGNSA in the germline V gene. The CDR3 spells CASSVRGVERRGYTF. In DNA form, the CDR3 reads TGTGCCAGCAGCGTTAGAGGGGTTGAGCGTCGGGGCTACACCTTC.

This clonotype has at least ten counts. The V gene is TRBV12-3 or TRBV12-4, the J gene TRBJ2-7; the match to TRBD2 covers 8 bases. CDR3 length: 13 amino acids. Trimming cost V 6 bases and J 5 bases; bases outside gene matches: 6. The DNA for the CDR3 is TGTGCCAGCAGGCCCAGCGGGAGCAACGAGCAGTACTTC. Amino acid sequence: CASRPSGSNEQYF.

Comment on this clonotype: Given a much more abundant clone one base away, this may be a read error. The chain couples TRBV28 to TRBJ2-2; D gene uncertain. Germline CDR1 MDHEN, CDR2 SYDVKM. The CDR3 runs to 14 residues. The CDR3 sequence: CASGLVGRSGELFF. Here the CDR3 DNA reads TGTGCCAGCGGTTTGGTAGGGCGGTCCGGGGAGCTGTTTTTT.

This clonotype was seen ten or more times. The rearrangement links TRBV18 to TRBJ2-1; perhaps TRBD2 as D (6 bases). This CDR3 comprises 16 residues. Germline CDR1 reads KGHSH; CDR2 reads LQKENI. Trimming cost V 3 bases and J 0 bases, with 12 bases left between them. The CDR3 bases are TGTGCCAGCTCACCGGATCCGGGAGTCTCCTACAATGAGCAGTTCTTC. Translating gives CASSPDPGVSYNEQFF.

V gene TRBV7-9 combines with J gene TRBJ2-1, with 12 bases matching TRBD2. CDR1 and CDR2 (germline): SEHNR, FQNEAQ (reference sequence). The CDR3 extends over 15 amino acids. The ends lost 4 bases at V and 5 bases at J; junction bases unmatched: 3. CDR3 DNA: TGTGCCAGCAGCTGGACTAGCGGGAAGCACAATGAGCAGTTCTTC. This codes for CASSWTSGKHNEQFF.

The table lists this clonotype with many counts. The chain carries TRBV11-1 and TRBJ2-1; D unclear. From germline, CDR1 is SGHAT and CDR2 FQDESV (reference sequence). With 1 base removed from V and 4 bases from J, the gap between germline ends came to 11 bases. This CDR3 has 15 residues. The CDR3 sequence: CASSLGMEPYNEQFF. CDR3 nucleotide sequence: TGTGCCAGCAGCTTAGGAATGGAGCCTTACAATGAGCAGTTCTTC.

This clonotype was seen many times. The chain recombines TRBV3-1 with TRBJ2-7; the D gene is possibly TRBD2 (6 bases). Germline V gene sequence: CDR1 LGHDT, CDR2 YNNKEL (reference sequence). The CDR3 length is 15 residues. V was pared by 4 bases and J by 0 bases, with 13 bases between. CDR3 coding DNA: TGTGCCAGCAGCCCCCTAGGAGGGAACTCCTACGAGCAGTACTTC. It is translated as CASSPLGGNSYEQYF.

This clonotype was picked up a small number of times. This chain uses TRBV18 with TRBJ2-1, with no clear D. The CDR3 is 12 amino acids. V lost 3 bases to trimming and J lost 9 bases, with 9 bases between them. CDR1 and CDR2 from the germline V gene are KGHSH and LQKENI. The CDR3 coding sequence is TGTGCCAGCTCACCGTTTACCGGTGAGCAGTTCTTC. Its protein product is CASSPFTGEQFF.

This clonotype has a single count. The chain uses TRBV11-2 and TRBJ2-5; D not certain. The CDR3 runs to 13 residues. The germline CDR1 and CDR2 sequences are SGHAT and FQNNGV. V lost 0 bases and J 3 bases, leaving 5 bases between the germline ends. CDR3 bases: TGTGCCAGCAGCTTAGATTTGGAAGAGACCCAGTACTTC. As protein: CASSLDLEETQYF.

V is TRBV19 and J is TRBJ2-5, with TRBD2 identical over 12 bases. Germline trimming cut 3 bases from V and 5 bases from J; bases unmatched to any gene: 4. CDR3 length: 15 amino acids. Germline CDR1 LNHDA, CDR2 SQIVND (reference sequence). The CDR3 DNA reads TGTGCCAGTAGTATGGGACTAGCGGGCGGGGAGACCCAGTACTTC. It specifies CASSMGLAGGETQYF.

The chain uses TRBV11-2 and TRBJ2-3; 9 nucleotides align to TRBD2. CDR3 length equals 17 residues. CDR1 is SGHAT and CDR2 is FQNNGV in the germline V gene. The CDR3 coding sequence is TGTGCTTCCAGCAGCTACCGGAGCGGGAGGCTCTCAGATACGCAGTATTTT. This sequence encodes CASSSYRSGRLSDTQYF.

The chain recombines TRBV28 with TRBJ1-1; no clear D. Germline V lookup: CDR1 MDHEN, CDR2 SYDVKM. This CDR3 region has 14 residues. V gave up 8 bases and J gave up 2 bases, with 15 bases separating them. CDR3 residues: CASGWGGGNTEAFF. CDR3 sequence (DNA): TGTGCCAGCGGCTGGGGAGGCGGAAACACTGAAGCTTTCTTT.

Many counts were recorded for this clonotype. CDR3 sequence: CASSQDREQETQYF. The CDR3 DNA follows: TGTGCCAGCAGTCAGGACAGGGAACAAGAGACCCAGTACTTC. The V call is TRBV2, the J call TRBJ2-5; 8 positions match TRBD1. The CDR3 loop spans 14 amino acids. Germline CDR1 reads SNHLY; CDR2 reads FYNNEI. With 5 bases clipped from V and 2 bases from J, the junction kept 4 bases outside the gene matches.